This TCR beta chain was sequenced during a study of T cell changes during pregnancy in multiple sclerosis. Repertoires were generated with immunoSEQ multiplex PCR, while TCRdb's copy carries only in-frame clones and drops some. The sample carries just over 55,000 clones, more than 85% recorded once. The material was peripheral blood, obtained after pregnancy. This TCR was recovered from a female donor in good health, enrolled as a control in a pregnancy study.

The CDR3 region has the DNA TGCGCCAGCAGCCAAGGGCGGGGTGACACCATATATTTT. Translating it yields CASSQGRGDTIYF. V is TRBV4-3 and J is TRBJ1-3; D remains ambiguous. V lost 1 base and J 8 bases, leaving 9 bases between the germline ends. The V gene's germline CDR1 is LGHNA and CDR2 YSLEER. This CDR3 has 13 residues.